The T cell receptor beta chain under discussion was sequenced for a study of regulatory T cells in long-lasting Graves disease. Study-level points and caveats: TCR diversity was lower in persistent Graves' patients than in newly diagnosed ones. Researchers reported studying only peripheral blood, not thyroid tissue. Patients with persistent disease shared 2,500 to 3,500 public clonotypes, outpacing the approximately 950 shared by new patients.

Sample time point: persistent/refractory GD, antithyroid drugs over 5 years with positive TRAb. PBMC RNA served as the TCR library source. The CDR3 loop spans 15 amino acids. The germline V gene encodes CDR1 SEHNR and CDR2 FQNEAQ (reference sequence). V shed 3 bases and J shed 10 bases, with 18 bases lying between them. The TCR beta library used iRepertoire HTBI primers with Arm-PCR amplification of CDR3. MiXCR, run by TCRdb on the multiplex PCR reads, gives a single entry per CDR3 protein. The sample holds about 660,000 distinct CDR3 sequences; 25% to 35% are singletons and the top ten take 42%. Details on this clonotype: The antigen remains undetermined.

This receptor was obtained from a female donor with Graves disease. The material was peripheral blood mononuclear cells (PBMCs), obtained when the disease was refractory, from a patient treated with antithyroid drugs. The chain recombines TRBV7-9 with TRBJ1-4; unclear D gene. As DNA, the CDR3 is TGTGCCAGCAGCTTCGGAGACGAGTATGAGGGAAAACTGTTTTTT. It codes for CASSFGDEYEGKLFF.